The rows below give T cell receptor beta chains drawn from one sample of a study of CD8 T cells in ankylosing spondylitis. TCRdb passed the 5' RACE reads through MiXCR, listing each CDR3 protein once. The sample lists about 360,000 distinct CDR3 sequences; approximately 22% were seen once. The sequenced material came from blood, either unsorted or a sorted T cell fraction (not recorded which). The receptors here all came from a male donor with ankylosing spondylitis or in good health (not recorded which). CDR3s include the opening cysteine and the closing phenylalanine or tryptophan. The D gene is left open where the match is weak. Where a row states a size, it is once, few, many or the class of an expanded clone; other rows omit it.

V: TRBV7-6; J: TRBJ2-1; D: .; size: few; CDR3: CASSLDREVEQFF; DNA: TGTGCCAGCAGCTTAGACAGGGAGGTTGAGCAGTTCTTC
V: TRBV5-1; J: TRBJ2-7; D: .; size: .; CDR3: CASSLTDEVTYEQYF; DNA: TGCGCCAGCAGCTTGACCGATGAAGTTACCTACGAGCAGTACTTC
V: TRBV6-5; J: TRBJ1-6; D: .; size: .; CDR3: CASSWTLQEYSPLHF; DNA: TGTGCCAGCAGTTGGACCTTGCAGGAGTATTCACCCCTCCACTTT
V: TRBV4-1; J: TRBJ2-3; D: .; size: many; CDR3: CASSQDGLSTDTQYF; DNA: TGCGCCAGCAGCCAAGATGGCCTTAGCACAGATACGCAGTATTTT
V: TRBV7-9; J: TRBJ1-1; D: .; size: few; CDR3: CASSLVPSGNTEAFF; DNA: TGTGCCAGCAGCTTAGTACCGTCAGGCAATACTGAAGCTTTCTTT
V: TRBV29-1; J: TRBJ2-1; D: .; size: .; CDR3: CSAVRSRDNEQFF; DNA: TGCAGCGCCGTGAGGAGCCGAGACAATGAGCAGTTCTTC
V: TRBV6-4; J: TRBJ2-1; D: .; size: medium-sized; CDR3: CASSDSYTNEQFF; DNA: TGTGCCAGCAGTGACTCATACACAAATGAGCAGTTCTTC
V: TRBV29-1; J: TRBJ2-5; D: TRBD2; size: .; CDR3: CSVDPSGGRQETQYF; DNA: TGCAGCGTTGACCCTAGCGGGGGGCGCCAAGAGACCCAGTACTTC
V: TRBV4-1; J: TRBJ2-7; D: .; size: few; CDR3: CASRALIGSHEQYF; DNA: TGCGCCAGCAGGGCCCTAATTGGCTCCCACGAGCAGTACTTC
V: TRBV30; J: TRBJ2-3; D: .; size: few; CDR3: CAWSVGPGATDTQYF; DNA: TGTGCCTGGAGTGTCGGGCCAGGTGCAACAGATACGCAGTATTTT
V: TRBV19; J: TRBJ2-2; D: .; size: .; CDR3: CASSFTGAGELFF; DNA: TGTGCCAGTAGTTTCACAGGAGCGGGGGAGCTGTTTTTT
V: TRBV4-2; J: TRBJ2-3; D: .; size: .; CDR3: CASSLAGLDADTQYF; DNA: TGTGCCAGCAGCCTGGCGGGGCTAGACGCAGATACGCAGTATTTT
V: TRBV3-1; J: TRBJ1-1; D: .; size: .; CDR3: CASSQETANTEAFF; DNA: TGTGCCAGCAGCCAAGAGACGGCGAACACTGAAGCTTTCTTT
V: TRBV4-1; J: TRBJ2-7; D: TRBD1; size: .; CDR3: CASSHATGTDKAYEQYF; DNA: TGCGCCAGCAGCCACGCCACCGGGACAGATAAAGCCTACGAGCAGTACTTC
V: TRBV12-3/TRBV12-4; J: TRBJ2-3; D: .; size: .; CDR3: CASSPPPRSSDTQYF; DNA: TGTGCCAGCAGTCCCCCCCCTAGGTCGTCAGATACGCAGTATTTT
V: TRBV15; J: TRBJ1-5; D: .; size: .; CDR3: CATSRPTLGQPQHF; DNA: TGTGCCACCAGCAGACCCACCCTGGGTCAGCCCCAGCATTTT
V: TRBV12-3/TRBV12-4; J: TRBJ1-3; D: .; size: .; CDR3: CASSGVAEGNTIYF; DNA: TGTGCCAGTTCAGGGGTGGCGGAAGGAAACACCATATATTTT
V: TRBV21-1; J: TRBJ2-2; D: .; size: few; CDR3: CASSKDGGGNTGELFF; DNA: TGTGCCAGCAGCAAAGACGGGGGTGGGAACACCGGGGAGCTGTTTTTT
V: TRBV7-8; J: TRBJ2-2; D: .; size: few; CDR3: CASSFHGELFF; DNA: TGTGCCAGCAGCTTCCATGGGGAGCTGTTTTTT
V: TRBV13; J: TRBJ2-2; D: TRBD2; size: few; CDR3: CASSTTSEVTGELFF; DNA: TGTGCCAGCAGTACGACTAGCGAGGTCACCGGGGAGCTGTTTTTT
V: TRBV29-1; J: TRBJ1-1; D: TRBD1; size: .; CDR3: CSATKGAPSQYSGAFF; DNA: TGCAGCGCCACAAAGGGGGCGCCCTCCCAATACTCGGGAGCTTTCTTT
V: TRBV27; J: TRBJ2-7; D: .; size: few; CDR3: CASSFPGGYEQYF; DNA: TGTGCCAGCAGTTTCCCCGGGGGTTACGAGCAGTACTTC
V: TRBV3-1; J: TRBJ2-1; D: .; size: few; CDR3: CASSHSTGIRSYNEQFF; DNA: TGTGCCAGCAGCCACTCGACGGGAATAAGGTCCTACAATGAGCAGTTCTTC
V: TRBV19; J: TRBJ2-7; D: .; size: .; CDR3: CASSQWGYDEQYF; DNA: TGTGCCAGCAGCCAGTGGGGATACGACGAGCAGTACTTC
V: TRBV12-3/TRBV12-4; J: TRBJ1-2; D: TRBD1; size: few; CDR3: CASSSAGQALNYGYTF; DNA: TGTGCCAGCAGTTCCGCTGGACAGGCTCTTAACTATGGCTACACCTTC
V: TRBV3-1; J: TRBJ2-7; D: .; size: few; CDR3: CASSPGDGFSEQYF; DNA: TGTGCCAGCAGCCCAGGGGACGGATTTAGCGAGCAGTACTTC
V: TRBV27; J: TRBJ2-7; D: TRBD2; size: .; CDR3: CASSLSGLAGTYEQYF; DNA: TGTGCCAGCAGTTTATCGGGTCTAGCGGGGACCTACGAGCAGTACTTC
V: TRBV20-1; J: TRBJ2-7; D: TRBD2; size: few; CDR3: CSARGEYLTSDEEQYF; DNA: TGCAGTGCTAGAGGGGAGTACCTGACTAGCGATGAGGAGCAGTACTTC
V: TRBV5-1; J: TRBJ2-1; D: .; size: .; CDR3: CASSPLLGAVEQFF; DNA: TGCGCCAGCAGCCCGCTTCTTGGGGCCGTTGAGCAGTTCTTC
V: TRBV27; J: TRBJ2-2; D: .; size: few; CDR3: CASSFSGSGELFF; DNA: TGTGCCAGCAGTTTTAGTGGTTCCGGGGAGCTGTTTTTT
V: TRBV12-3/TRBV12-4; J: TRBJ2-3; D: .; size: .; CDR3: CASSLSFLSPFVTSTDTQYF; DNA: TGTGCCAGCAGTTTGAGCTTTTTGAGTCCGTTCGTGACTAGCACAGATACGCAGTATTTT
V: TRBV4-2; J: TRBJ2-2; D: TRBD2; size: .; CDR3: CASSQRGGLNTGELFF; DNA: TGTGCCAGCAGCCAGCGGGGGGGCCTGAACACCGGGGAGCTGTTTTTT
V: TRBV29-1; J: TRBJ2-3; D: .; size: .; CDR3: CSVVAGREDTQYF; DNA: TGCAGCGTTGTGGCAGGAAGGGAGGATACGCAGTATTTT
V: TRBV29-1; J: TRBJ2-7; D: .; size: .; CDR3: CSGGRGLEQYF; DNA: TGCAGCGGTGGTCGGGGGCTCGAGCAGTACTTC
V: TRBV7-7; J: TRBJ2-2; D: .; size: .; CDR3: CASSWGQPTGELFF; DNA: TGTGCCAGCAGCTGGGGTCAGCCCACCGGGGAGCTGTTTTTT
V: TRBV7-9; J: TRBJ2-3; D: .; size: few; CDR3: CASRPRVPHSTDTQYF; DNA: TGTGCCAGCAGGCCTCGTGTCCCTCATAGCACAGATACGCAGTATTTT
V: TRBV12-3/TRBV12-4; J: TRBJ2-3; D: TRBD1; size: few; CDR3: CASRERTGGFADTQYF; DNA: TGTGCCAGCCGTGAACGGACAGGGGGTTTCGCAGATACGCAGTATTTT
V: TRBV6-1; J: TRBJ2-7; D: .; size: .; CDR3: CASSEAGSEYF; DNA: TGTGCCAGCAGTGAAGCTGGGTCAGAGTACTTC
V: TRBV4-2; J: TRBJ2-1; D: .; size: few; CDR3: CASSQDGGTYGPYNEQFF; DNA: TGTGCCAGCAGCCAAGATGGTGGGACCTACGGCCCCTACAATGAGCAGTTCTTC
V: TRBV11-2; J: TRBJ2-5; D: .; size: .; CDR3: CASSHPSPYQETQYF; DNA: TGTGCCAGCAGCCACCCCAGTCCGTACCAAGAGACCCAGTACTTC
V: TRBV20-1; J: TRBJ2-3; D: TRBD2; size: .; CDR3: CSARALAEVTDTQYF; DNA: TGCAGTGCTAGGGCTCTAGCGGAGGTGACAGATACGCAGTATTTT
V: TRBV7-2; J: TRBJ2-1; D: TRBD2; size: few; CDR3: CASSLGTSGFYNEQFF; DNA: TGTGCCAGCAGCCTCGGGACTAGCGGATTCTACAATGAGCAGTTCTTC